These 24 T cell receptor gamma chains share one sample of origin, sequenced in a study of γδ T cells in repeated Plasmodium falciparum infection. Gammadelta T cells were flow-sorted from PBMC into Vgamma9/Vdelta2+ and Vdelta2-negative populations for bulk analysis. TCRdb used CATT to re-call clones from the multiplex PCR reads. The data show roughly 15,000 gamma-chain clones, about 1.5% seen once. Sequenced input: gamma-delta T cells from blood. The receptors derive from a pool of human donors (malaria-infected and uninfected, not separated).

This clone has only a few counts. The protein that TCRdb holds for this DNA derives from a much larger clone and differs from the translated DNA at residue 11, which likely indicates a read error; the protein shown here is translated from the DNA. The V segment is TRGV3, and no J call was made. This CDR3 spans 13 amino acids. The germline CDR1 and CDR2 sequences are VTNTFY and YDVSTARD (reference sequence). Here the CDR3 reads CATWVSLIYKELF. The DNA for the CDR3 is TGTGCCACCTGGGTCTCGCTGATTTATAAGGAACTCTTT.

Regarding this clone: The mismatch at residue 4 between this DNA's translation and the TCRdb protein of a much larger clone likely reflects a read error; the protein shown is translated from the DNA. The J gene is TRGJ1 or TRGJ2, the V gene TRGV9. V trimming: 7 bases; J trimming: 9 bases; junction bases outside the gene matches: 9. This CDR3 is built from 11 residues. The V gene's germline CDR1 is GITISATS and CDR2 ISYDGTV (reference sequence). CDR3 in DNA: TGTGCCTTGTGTGTTTGCCCTAAGAAACTCTTT. Amino acid sequence: CALCVCPKKLF.

This clone was detected a few times. A far larger clone is one nucleotide away, so this likely arose from a read error. Other DNA sequences in the same sample also yield this CDR3. The chain employs TRGV5 and TRGJ1 or TRGJ2. Germline matching of the DNA provided the J gene here, since TCRdb leaves it blank. This CDR3 spans 11 amino acids. CDR1 and CDR2 (germline): VINAFY, YDVSNSKD. CDR3 sequence: CATWDRATKLF. The CDR3 bases are TGTGCTACCTGGGACCGAGCGACGAAACTCTTT.

About this clone itself: The limits of the CDR3 on the DNA are not certain, so only TCRdb's listed CDR3 is given. The same CDR3 can be traced to other DNA sequences in this sample. Here the V gene is TRGV3, but the J gene went uncalled. The germline CDR1 and CDR2 sequences are VTNTFY and YDVSTARD (reference sequence). The CDR3 totals 35 residues, both ends included. The CDR3 protein is CATWDRRGCWDIIRNSLAVEQHLLSQVSIGRIQHF.

This clone was recorded many times. The protein recorded in TCRdb matches a much larger clone and deviates from this DNA's translation at residue 4, suggesting a read error; the protein here is obtained by translating the DNA. The rearrangement uses TRGV9 and TRGJP. TCRdb leaves out the J gene; it was filled in here by matching the DNA to germline. Germline V CDR1 and CDR2: GITISATS, ISYDGTV (reference sequence). The CDR3 runs 16 residues. The CDR3 protein is CALREVDGLGKKIKVF. Written as DNA, the CDR3 is TGTGCCTTGCGGGAGGTCGATGGGTTGGGCAAAAAAATCAAGGTATTT.

This clone was recorded a few times. A far larger clone is one nucleotide away, so this likely arose from a read error. Other nucleotide sequences in the sample specify the same CDR3. This chain uses TRGV9 with TRGJP. The J gene, not given by TCRdb, was assigned here from a germline match of the nucleotide sequence. This CDR3 spans 19 amino acids. Germline V CDR1 and CDR2: GITISATS, ISYDGTV (reference sequence). Here the CDR3 DNA reads TGTGCCTTGTGGGAGGTGCATCGCCCTCAAGAGTTGGGCAAGAAAATCAAGGTATTT. The encoded protein is CALWEVHRPQELGKKIKVF.

In the case of this clone: The protein held in TCRdb is that of a much larger clone and does not match this DNA's translation at residue 9, likely because of a read error; the protein shown is translated from the DNA. The CDR3 DNA sequence: TGTGCCACCTGGGACGCCGAAAGAAATACCACTGGTTGGTTCAAGATATTT. Amino acids: CATWDAERNTTGWFKIF. The J gene is TRGJP1, the V gene TRGV2. No J gene is reported in TCRdb; it was inferred here by comparing the DNA with germline. The V segment lost 2 bases and the J segment 0 bases; nucleotides outside the gene matches: 9. Germline loops: CDR1 EGSNGY, CDR2 YDSYNSKV. CDR3 length: 17 residues.

This clone has at least ten counts. One end of the junction is discordant with germline, which a read error may explain. This chain links TRGV8 with TRGJ1 or TRGJ2. This CDR3 has 14 residues. Germline V gene lookup returns CDR1 VENAVY and CDR2 YDSYNSRV. CDR3: CATWDTSNYYKELF. The CDR3 DNA sequence: TGTGCCACCTGGGATACTTCGAATTATTATAAGGAACTCTTT.

In this sample, this clone turned up a few times. This DNA's translation differs at residue 2 from TCRdb's protein, which comes from a much larger clone; a read error is likely, and the protein shown is translated from the DNA. The chain recombines TRGV9 with TRGJ1 or TRGJ2. The J gene, missing from TCRdb, was assigned here through DNA to germline matching. In germline, CDR1 is GITISATS, CDR2 ISYDGTV (reference sequence). The CDR3 runs to 15 residues. CDR3 residues: CTLWVFISNYYKKLF. In nucleotides, the CDR3 is TGTACCTTGTGGGTATTCATATCGAATTATTATAAGAAACTCTTT.

V and J are TRGV2 and TRGJP2. Matching the DNA to germline supplied the J gene, which TCRdb does not give. CDR1 EGSNGY and CDR2 YDSYNSKV come from the germline V gene. This CDR3 spans 15 amino acids. CDR3 loop: CAPGAGRCSDWIKTF. Here the CDR3 DNA reads TGTGCACCTGGGGCGGGCCGATGTAGTGATTGGATCAAGACGTTT.

The table lists this clone with many counts. The amino acid sequence in TCRdb belongs to a much larger clone and departs from this DNA's translation at residue 12, likely a sequencing read error; the sequence shown is translated from the DNA. The gene calls are TRGV4 and TRGJ1 or TRGJ2. The germline CDR1 and CDR2 sequences are EGSTGY and YDSYTSSV. This CDR3 is built from 14 residues. This chain's CDR3 is CATWDGPPYYKRLF. As DNA, the CDR3 is TGTGCCACCTGGGATGGGCCCCCTTATTATAAGAGACTCTTT.

Details on this clone: It differs at one base from a far larger clone, so likely a read error. This sample also contains other DNA sequences that code for the same CDR3. V usage is TRGV9 and J usage is TRGJP. In the absence of a J gene in TCRdb, the DNA was matched to germline to assign it here. Germline trimming cut 1 base from V and 6 bases from J; bases unmatched to any gene: 6. Germline CDR1 GITISATS, CDR2 ISYDGTV (reference sequence). The CDR3 has 17 residues. CDR3 region: CALWEVGGELGKKIKVF. DNA of the CDR3: TGTGCCTTGTGGGAGGTTGGAGGAGAGTTGGGCAAAAAAATCAAGGTATTT.

Turning to this clone: A far more abundant clone sits one base away, making this likely a read error. In the same sample, other DNA sequences code for this CDR3. J gene calling gave no result, while the V gene is TRGV9. The germline CDR1 and CDR2 sequences are GITISATS and ISYDGTV (reference sequence). The length of the CDR3 is 16 residues. CDR3 in DNA: TGTGCCTTGTGGGAGGCCCCGCCTGGTTATTGGTATAAGAAGCTCTTT. Translation gives CALWEAPPGYWYKKLF.

Points on this clone: Translating this DNA gives a protein that differs at residue 4 from the TCRdb one, which belongs to a much larger clone; a read error is likely, and the protein shown is this translation. This sample includes further DNA sequences coding for the same CDR3. The CDR3 DNA sequence: TGTGCCACCCGGGACAGGCGAGGATATAAGAAACTCTTT. The encoded protein is CATRDRRGYKKLF. This rearrangement joins TRGV3 to TRGJ1 or TRGJ2. The J gene, missing from TCRdb, was assigned here through DNA to germline matching. This CDR3 is built from 13 residues. Germline CDR1 is VTNTFY and CDR2 is YDVSTARD (reference sequence).

This clone was counted ten times or more. The chain's CDR3 is CATWVFHWSICDSSDWIKTF. In nucleotides, the CDR3 is TGTGCCACCTGGGTATTCCATTGGAGTATTTGTGATAGTAGTGATTGGATCAAGACGTTT. The chain combines TRGV2 with TRGJP2. The J gene was not available in TCRdb and was assigned here by matching the DNA to germline segments. The V gene's germline CDR1 is EGSNGY and CDR2 YDSYNSKV. This CDR3 is 20 amino acids long. V shed 5 bases, J shed 0 bases, and the junction held 21 bases outside the gene matches.

This clone showed up many times. This DNA translates differently at residue 10 from the TCRdb protein, which is that of a much larger clone; a read error is likely, and the protein shown is the DNA's own translation. The rearrangement joins TRGV9 to TRGJP. No J gene is reported in TCRdb; it was inferred here by comparing the DNA with germline. Germline lookup yields CDR1 GITISATS and CDR2 ISYDGTV (reference sequence). There are 16 residues in the CDR3. This CDR3 is CALWELRELSKKIKVF. CDR3 coding DNA: TGTGCCTTGTGGGAGCTCCGGGAGTTGAGCAAAAAAATCAAGGTATTT.

The table lists this clone with many counts. TCRdb's listed protein matches a much larger clone and diverges from this DNA's translation at residue 6, likely through a read error; the protein shown comes from the DNA. V gene TRGV9 combines with J gene TRGJ1 or TRGJ2. Germline-derived CDR1 and CDR2 are GITISATS and ISYDGTV (reference sequence). The CDR3 spans 11 residues. V dropped 2 bases and J dropped 11; count of bases not matched to a gene: 6. This CDR3 is CALWEAHEKLF. The CDR3 nucleotides read TGTGCCTTGTGGGAGGCGCATGAGAAACTCTTT.

As to this clone: TCRdb shows a much larger clone's protein in place of this DNA's translation, and the two differ at residue 11, likely through a read error; the protein shown is translated from the DNA. The chain combines TRGV4 with TRGJ1 or TRGJ2. This CDR3 comprises 13 residues. Germline CDR1 EGSTGY, CDR2 YDSYTSSV. Here the CDR3 DNA reads TGTGCCACCTGGGATGGGCGTTATTATAAGGAACTCTTT. Translation gives CATWDGRYYKELF.

This clone was seen more than once but under ten times. TCRdb records a much larger clone's protein for this DNA, with a difference at residue 14 that likely arises from a read error; the protein given is the translation of the DNA. The rearrangement joins TRGV9 to TRGJP. The CDR3 totals 20 residues. Germline V gene lookup returns CDR1 GITISATS and CDR2 ISYDGTV (reference sequence). In nucleotides, the CDR3 is TGTGCCTTGTGGGAGGTGGAGCAATGGGGCAAAAAGTTGGTCAAAAAAATCAAGGTATTT. Translating it yields CALWEVEQWGKKLVKKIKVF.

This clone appeared a few times. It is likely a read error: a sequence one base away is far more abundant. This CDR3 is also generated by other DNA sequences in the sample. J is TRGJ1 or TRGJ2 and V is TRGV3. Assignment of the J gene here rests on matching the DNA to germline, because TCRdb gives none. The germline V gene has CDR1 VTNTFY and CDR2 YDVSTARD (reference sequence). This CDR3 comprises 13 residues. Unmatched junction bases numbered 9, after V lost 0 bases and J lost 10 bases. The CDR3 bases are TGTGCCACCTGGGACAGGCCAGGTTACAAGAAACTCTTT. This sequence encodes CATWDRPGYKKLF.

Worth noting for this clone: This may be a read error: a much more frequent sequence differs by one nucleotide. The J gene is TRGJ1 or TRGJ2, the V gene TRGV4. TCRdb is silent on the J gene; assignment here came from matching the DNA to germline. Germline CDR1 and CDR2: EGSTGY and YDSYTSSV. The ends lost 4 bases at V and 5 bases at J; junction bases unmatched: 8. The CDR3 is made up of 13 amino acids. CDR3 nucleotide sequence: TGTGCCACCTGGGACTTTTTTAATTATAAGAAACTCTTT. Encoded protein: CATWDFFNYKKLF.

This clone was seen many times. A much larger clone differs by one base, so this may be a read error. J is TRGJ1 or TRGJ2 and V is TRGV2. The V gene's germline CDR1 is EGSNGY and CDR2 YDSYNSKV. V lost 0 bases and J lost 11; bases outside the gene matches: 13. The CDR3 spans 14 residues. The CDR3 is CATWDGPRVREKLF. CDR3 sequence (DNA): TGTGCCACCTGGGACGGGCCAAGGGTACGGGAGAAACTCTTT.

The sample holds a few counts of this clone. The protein in TCRdb stems from a much larger clone and differs at residue 4 from this DNA's translation, likely a read error; here the protein is translated from the DNA. The chain is built from TRGV9 and TRGJ1 or TRGJ2. The CDR3 spans 15 residues. CDR1 is GITISATS and CDR2 is ISYDGTV in the germline V gene (reference sequence). This chain's CDR3 is CALREPALNYYKKLF. The CDR3 region has the DNA TGTGCCTTGCGGGAGCCCGCCTTGAATTATTATAAGAAACTCTTT.

This clone was observed a few times. TCRdb's protein for this DNA is that of a much larger clone and differs from the translation at residue 4, likely a read error; the protein shown is the DNA translation. This chain connects TRGV9 to TRGJP. Because TCRdb records no J gene, it was assigned here through a match of the DNA to germline. The CDR3 loop spans 17 amino acids. Germline CDR1 is GITISATS and CDR2 is ISYDGTV (reference sequence). The CDR3 loop is CALREVEGELGKKIKVF. The CDR3 bases are TGTGCCTTGCGGGAGGTGGAGGGAGAGTTGGGCAAAAAAATCAAGGTATTT.